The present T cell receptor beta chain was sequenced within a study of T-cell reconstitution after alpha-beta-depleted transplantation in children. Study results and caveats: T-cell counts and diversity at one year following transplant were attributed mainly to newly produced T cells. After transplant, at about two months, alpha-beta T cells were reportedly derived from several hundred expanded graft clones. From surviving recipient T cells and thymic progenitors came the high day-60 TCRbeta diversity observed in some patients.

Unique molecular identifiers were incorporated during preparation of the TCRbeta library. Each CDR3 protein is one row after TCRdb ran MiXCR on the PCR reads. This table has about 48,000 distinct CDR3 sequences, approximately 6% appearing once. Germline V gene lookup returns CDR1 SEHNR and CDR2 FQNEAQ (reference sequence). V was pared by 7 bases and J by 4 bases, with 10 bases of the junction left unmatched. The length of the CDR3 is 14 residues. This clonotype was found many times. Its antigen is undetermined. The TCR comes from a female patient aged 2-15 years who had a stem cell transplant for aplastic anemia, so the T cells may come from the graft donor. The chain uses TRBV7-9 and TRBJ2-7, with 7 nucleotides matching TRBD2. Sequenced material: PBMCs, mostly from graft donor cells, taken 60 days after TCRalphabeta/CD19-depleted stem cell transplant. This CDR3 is CASTGGGMSYEQYF. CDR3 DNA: TGTGCCAGCACTGGGGGGGGTATGAGTTACGAGCAGTACTTC.